A single sample is the source of the 16 T cell receptor beta chains below, sequenced in a study of shared clonotypes between healthy human individuals. The repertoire was sequenced with immunoSEQ multiplex PCR; TCRdb's copy has only in-frame clones and lacks some. The sample includes 2 million to 2.5 million clones, around 95% seen only once; the top ten take less than 0.15%. Sequenced: naive CD4+ T cells sorted from blood. Documented subset: CD45RA+ positively selected. The origin of the receptors is a man aged 18 to 35 in good health.

Concerning this clone itself: Different DNA sequences within this sample yield the same CDR3. The chain couples TRBV30 to TRBJ2-6, with TRBD2 as a possible D gene (6 bases). From germline, CDR1 is GTSNPN and CDR2 SVGIG (reference sequence). The CDR3 consists of 15 residues. V lost 0 bases and J lost 1, with 7 bases in between. This CDR3 reads CAWSVGGSGANVLTF. The DNA of the CDR3 is TGTGCCTGGAGTGTGGGAGGATCTGGGGCCAACGTCCTGACTTTC.

The CDR3 loop is CASSLVREDTQYF. As DNA, the CDR3 is TGTGCCAGCAGCTTAGTGAGGGAAGATACGCAGTATTTT. The chain links TRBV7-6 to TRBJ2-3; a possible D gene is TRBD2 (5 bases). CDR1 and CDR2 from the germline V gene are SGHVS and FNYEAQ. The CDR3 runs to 13 residues. With 1 base removed from V and 5 bases from J, the gap between germline ends came to 7 bases.

This clone was seen only a few times. The V and J genes are TRBV9 and TRBJ2-7; the D gene is possibly TRBD1 (6 bases). Trimming shortened V by 2 bases and J by 7 bases, and 13 bases separated the two germline ends. Germline V CDR1 and CDR2: SGDLS, YYNGEE. The CDR3 has 13 amino acids. Here the CDR3 reads CASSVQITGEQYF. DNA for the CDR3: TGTGCCAGCAGCGTCCAAATTACAGGGGAGCAGTACTTC.

This chain connects TRBV6-1 to TRBJ2-7; D gene uncertain. This CDR3 is 9 amino acids long. The V and J ends lost 10 bases and 4 bases respectively, with 5 bases between them. CDR1 MNHNS and CDR2 SASEGT come from the germline V gene. The CDR3 region is CANFYEQYF. CDR3 DNA sequence: TGTGCCAACTTTTACGAGCAGTACTTC.

The chain uses TRBV7-2 and TRBJ2-1; 9 bases map to TRBD2. With V trimmed by 1 base and J by 3 bases, 1 base remained unmatched. The CDR3 has 15 residues. Per the germline V gene, CDR1 is SGHTA and CDR2 is FQGNSA. The CDR3 region is CASSLVTSGYNEQFF. Here the CDR3 DNA reads TGTGCCAGCAGCTTAGTGACTAGCGGCTACAATGAGCAGTTCTTC.

The chain links TRBV7-2 to TRBJ2-7, with D unclear. The CDR3 extends over 14 amino acids. V shed 5 bases and J shed 5 bases, with 16 bases lying between them. CDR1 SGHTA and CDR2 FQGNSA come from the germline V gene. For the CDR3, the DNA is TGTGCCAGCAGCCTAAGGGCCCCTGGGAACGAGCAGTACTTC. Its translation is CASSLRAPGNEQYF.

The rearrangement links TRBV2 to TRBJ1-1; weak D call: TRBD1 (5 bases). Trimming took off 1 base at V and 7 bases at J, with 10 bases between the two ends. The germline gives CDR1 SNHLY, CDR2 FYNNEI. This CDR3 has 13 residues. CDR3 residues: CASSEGGRVEAFF. In DNA form, the CDR3 reads TGTGCCAGCAGTGAAGGGGGCAGAGTTGAAGCTTTCTTT.

This clone was detected only once. The chain employs TRBV2 and TRBJ2-5, with 8 bases aligning to TRBD2. The CDR3 sequence is 15 residues long. After removal of 0 bases from V and 4 bases from J, the junction contained 4 bases not matched to a gene. CDR1 is SNHLY and CDR2 is FYNNEI in the germline V gene. This CDR3 reads CASSEAGLGRETQYF. CDR3 DNA sequence: TGTGCCAGCAGTGAAGCGGGACTAGGAAGAGAGACCCAGTACTTC.

The J gene is TRBJ1-4, the V gene TRBV6-1, with D possibly being TRBD1 (5 bases). CDR1 MNHNS and CDR2 SASEGT come from the germline V gene. The CDR3 sequence is 14 residues long. Trimming stripped 6 bases from V and 5 bases from J, with 13 bases between. In DNA form, the CDR3 reads TGTGCCAGCAGGGGGGAAAACCCAAATGAAAAACTGTTTTTT. Its translation is CASRGENPNEKLFF.

About this clone itself: Different DNA sequences within this sample yield the same CDR3. The rearrangement joins TRBV30 to TRBJ2-7; D call uncertain. V dropped 3 bases and J dropped 4 bases, with 10 bases sitting between them. CDR1 and CDR2 (germline): GTSNPN, SVGIG (reference sequence). The CDR3 is made up of 12 amino acids. The DNA of the CDR3 is TGTGCCTGGAGCGCATCAAGTTACGAGCAGTACTTC. It codes for CAWSASSYEQYF.

The rearrangement uses TRBV9 and TRBJ1-1; D not certain. CDR3 size: 15 residues. V lost 1 base to trimming and J lost 1 base, with 11 bases between them. Germline CDR1 reads SGDLS; CDR2 reads YYNGEE. In DNA, the CDR3 is TGTGCCAGCAGCGTATCTCCTGGTACGAACACTGAAGCTTTCTTT. Residues: CASSVSPGTNTEAFF.

This clone was recorded only once. This sample also contains other DNA sequences that code for the same CDR3. The chain couples TRBV11-2 to TRBJ2-7; D not resolved. Trimming removed 0 bases from V and 7 bases from J, with 4 bases in between. CDR1 and CDR2 (germline): SGHAT, FQNNGV. The CDR3 extends over 11 amino acids. The CDR3 sequence is CASSLDSEQYF. DNA for the CDR3: TGTGCCAGCAGCTTAGATTCGGAGCAGTACTTC.

The gene calls are TRBV11-3 and TRBJ2-1; D not resolved. The CDR3 has 13 residues. The V end was cut by 3 bases, the J end by 10 bases, with 13 bases between. Germline lookup yields CDR1 SGHNT and CDR2 YENEEA. CDR3 loop: CASSFGGEQEQFF. CDR3 bases: TGTGCCAGCAGCTTCGGCGGAGAACAAGAGCAGTTCTTC.

The chain uses TRBV18 and TRBJ2-1; D tentatively reads TRBD1 or TRBD2 (6 bases each). Germline CDR1 is KGHSH and CDR2 is LQKENI. CDR3 length: 14 residues. Trimming removed 6 bases at V and 2 bases at J, with 11 bases between. The CDR3 coding sequence is TGTGCCAGCTCTCACAGGGAGGCCTACAATGAGCAGTTCTTC. This encodes CASSHREAYNEQFF. The complete variable domain, with remaining parts taken from reference TRBV18 and TRBJ2-1, reads NAGVMQNPRHLVRRRGQEARLRCSPMKGHSHVYWYRQLPEEGLKFMVYLQKENIIDESGMPKERFSAEFPKEGPSILRIQQVVRGDSAAYFCASSHREAYNEQFFGPGTRLTVL.

This chain uses TRBV9 with TRBJ2-5, with TRBD2 identical over 8 bases. The CDR3 spans 16 residues. V dropped 4 bases and J dropped 2; count of bases not matched to a gene: 10. Looked up from germline, CDR1 is SGDLS and CDR2 is YYNGEE. The CDR3 DNA sequence: TGTGCCAGCAGCACAAGTAGCGGGGTTAAACAAGAGACCCAGTACTTC. Residues: CASSTSSGVKQETQYF.

This rearrangement joins TRBV4-1 to TRBJ2-5; D is possibly TRBD1 or TRBD2 (6 bases each). V was trimmed by 3 bases and J by 0 bases, leaving 20 bases between them. CDR1 is MGHRA, CDR2 YSYEKL, per germline. This CDR3 comprises 18 residues. The CDR3 reads CASSQGRGTPIYQETQYF. The CDR3, as DNA: TGCGCCAGCAGCCAGGGGCGCGGGACACCGATCTACCAAGAGACCCAGTACTTC.